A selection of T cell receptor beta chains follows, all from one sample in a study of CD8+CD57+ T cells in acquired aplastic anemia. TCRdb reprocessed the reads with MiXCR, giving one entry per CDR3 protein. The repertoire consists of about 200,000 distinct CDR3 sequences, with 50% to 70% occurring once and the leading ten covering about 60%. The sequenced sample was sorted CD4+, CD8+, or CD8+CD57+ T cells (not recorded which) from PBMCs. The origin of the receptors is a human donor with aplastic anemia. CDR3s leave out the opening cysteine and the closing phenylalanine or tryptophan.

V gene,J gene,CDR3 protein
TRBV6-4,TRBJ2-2,ASSVPGLLAGELF
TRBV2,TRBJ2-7,AKGAARSYEQY
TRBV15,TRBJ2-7,ATNRGRDNSYEQY
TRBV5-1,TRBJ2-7,ASSLDVAVTYEQY
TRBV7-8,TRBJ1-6,ASSLVWTGSNSPLH
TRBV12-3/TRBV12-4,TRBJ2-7,ASSEDPTGSYEQY
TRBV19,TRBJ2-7,ASSHNGYREFYEQY
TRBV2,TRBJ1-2,ASRAETNYGYT
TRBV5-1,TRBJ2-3,ASSPELAGGPDTQY
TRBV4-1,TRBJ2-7,ASSQDMISYEQY
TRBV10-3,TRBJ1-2,ASSEGQGAWVT
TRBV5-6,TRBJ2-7,ASSWPRRTSAYEQY
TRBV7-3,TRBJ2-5,ASSSTGLGETQY
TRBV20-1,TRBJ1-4,SARMTGAHEKLF
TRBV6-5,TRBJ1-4,ASSRRIYNEKLF
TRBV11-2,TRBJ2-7,ASSTWRAPFNEQY
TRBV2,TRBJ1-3,ASSEAGNTIY
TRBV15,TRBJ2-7,ASSPRPDSYEQY
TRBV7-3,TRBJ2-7,ASSSSAGTGVDYEQY
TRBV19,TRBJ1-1,ASSMGLRERNTGAF
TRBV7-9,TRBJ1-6,AAASGQYNSPLH
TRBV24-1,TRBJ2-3,ATSDKLTPSTDTQY
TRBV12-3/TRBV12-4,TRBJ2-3,ASNLIADTQY
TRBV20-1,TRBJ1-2,SASTTGGYGYT
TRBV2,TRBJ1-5,ASSEGLYSNQPQH
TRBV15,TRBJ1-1,ATSREGDYTEAF
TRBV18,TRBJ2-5,ASSPGLGETQY
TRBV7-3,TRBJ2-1,ASSLLGTVNNEQF
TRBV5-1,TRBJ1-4,ASSLDQGTLF
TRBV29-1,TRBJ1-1,SVMRGLGDTEAF
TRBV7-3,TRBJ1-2,ASSYDNYGYT
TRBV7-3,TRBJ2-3,ASSRNSPQSDTQY
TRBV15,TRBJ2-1,ATSSSRSGQGWVNEQF
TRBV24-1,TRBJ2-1,ATSDLGLDRNEQF
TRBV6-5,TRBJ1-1,ASSYGRDGTEAF
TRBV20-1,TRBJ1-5,SAEATGTNQPQH
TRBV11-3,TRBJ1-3,ASSAYGGNTIY
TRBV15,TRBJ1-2,ATSRDRAGNYGYT
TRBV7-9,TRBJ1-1,ASSLSNSGGGNTEAF
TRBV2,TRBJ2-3,ASSPPFRAGADTQY
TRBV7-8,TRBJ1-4,ASSPVPRDTEKLF
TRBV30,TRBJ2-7,AWSVSDRGLPEQY
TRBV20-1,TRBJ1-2,SARALRKQGIDGYT
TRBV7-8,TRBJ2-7,ASSLAGSSGRIVYEQY
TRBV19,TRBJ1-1,ASSAQGSGTEAF
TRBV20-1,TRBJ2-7,SARTSGSSYEQY
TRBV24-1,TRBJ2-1,ATSDRDRVAHNEQF
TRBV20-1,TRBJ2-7,SAPKPGQGSQEQY
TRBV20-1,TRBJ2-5,SATSLGWETQY
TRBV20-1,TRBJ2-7,SARVADSYEQY
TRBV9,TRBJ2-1,ASSAGLATYNEQF
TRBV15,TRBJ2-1,ATSSSRSGQGGTNEQF
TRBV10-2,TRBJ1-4,ASNGRGDEKLF
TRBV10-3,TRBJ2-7,AISEMWGNPPYEQY
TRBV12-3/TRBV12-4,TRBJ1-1,ASTPPGGGGTEAF
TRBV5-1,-,ASSESSLRTDTQH
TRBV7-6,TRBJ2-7,ASSQGRQGGTYEQY
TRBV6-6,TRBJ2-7,ASSPPEVTYEQY
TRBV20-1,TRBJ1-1,SAQVQGRILNTEAF
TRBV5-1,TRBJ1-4,ASSHRQGLDEKLF